The T cell receptor (beta chain) under discussion was sequenced for a study of shared clonotypes between healthy human individuals. Study-level results: Among non-shared clonotypes, generation probabilities were lower than among those shared by all four donors. Clonotype sharing across a few donors was observed for 4.5% to 6.5% of naive CD4 clonotypes.

Naive CD8 populations comprised CD45RO-negative cells positively selected for CCR7, excluding terminally differentiated effector memory CD45RA+ cells. Details on this clone: Antigen specificity is unknown. Additional DNA sequences in this sample encode the identical CDR3.

Germline V CDR1 and CDR2: MNHEY, SMNVEV (reference sequence). The CDR3 has 12 amino acids. The ends were cut back, 4 bases at V and 2 bases at J, with 6 bases in the middle. Some clones are missing from TCRdb's copy, which holds only in-frame ones; the method was immunoSEQ multiplex PCR. The sample records approximately 2,200,000 clones, more than 85% being singletons. The chain combines TRBV27 with TRBJ2-7; D uncertain. The sequenced sample was naive CD8+ T cells from PBMCs. The receptor was derived from a man younger than 35 in good health. Some clones in this sample may be carry-over from other donors' samples. CDR3 region: CASSSSAYEQYF. CDR3 nucleotide sequence: TGTGCCAGCAGTTCCTCAGCCTACGAGCAGTACTTC.